A selection of T cell receptor beta chains follows, all from one sample in a study of beta chain features in type 1 diabetes. Measured with immunoSEQ multiplex PCR; TCRdb has only the in-frame clones, and not every one. The table records roughly 400,000 clones, around 9.6% of them present only once. Sequenced material: central memory CD4+ T cells from blood. These receptors were taken from a man younger than 40 with type 1 diabetes. CDR3s include the opening cysteine and the closing phenylalanine or tryptophan. D genes are given only for firm matches. Clone size is not always given. Where it is, it says once, few, many or a class for expanded clones.

clone size: -
D gene: TRBD2
J gene: TRBJ2-7
V gene: TRBV5-1
CDR3 protein: CASSPWTSGAYEQYF
CDR3 DNA: TGCGCCAGCAGCCCGTGGACTAGCGGGGCCTACGAGCAGTACTTC

clone size: -
D gene: TRBD2
J gene: TRBJ2-3
V gene: TRBV11-2
CDR3 protein: CASRYTIAGGTADTQYF
CDR3 DNA: TGTGCCAGCAGGTACACGATAGCGGGAGGAACTGCAGATACGCAGTATTTT

clone size: few
D gene: -
J gene: TRBJ2-5
V gene: TRBV27
CDR3 protein: CASSATQETQYF
CDR3 DNA: TGTGCCAGCAGTGCCACTCAAGAGACCCAGTACTTC

clone size: few
D gene: TRBD2
J gene: TRBJ2-7
V gene: TRBV18
CDR3 protein: CASSPRESGSGSYEQYF
CDR3 DNA: TGTGCCAGCTCACCGAGGGAAAGCGGGAGTGGGTCCTACGAGCAGTACTTC

clone size: few
D gene: -
J gene: TRBJ1-4
V gene: TRBV18
CDR3 protein: CASSPRDSNEKLFF
CDR3 DNA: TGTGCCAGCTCACCGAGAGACTCTAATGAAAAACTGTTTTTT

clone size: few
D gene: TRBD2
J gene: TRBJ2-7
V gene: TRBV9
CDR3 protein: CASSVGPGGKISYEQYF
CDR3 DNA: TGTGCCAGCAGCGTAGGCCCCGGGGGGAAAATTTCCTACGAGCAGTACTTC

clone size: many
D gene: -
J gene: TRBJ2-4
V gene: TRBV28
CDR3 protein: CASRLPGKNIQYF
CDR3 DNA: TGTGCCAGCAGGCTACCCGGTAAAAACATTCAGTACTTC

clone size: few
D gene: -
J gene: TRBJ2-2
V gene: TRBV29-1
CDR3 protein: CSALIGEWSPGELFF
CDR3 DNA: TGCAGCGCCTTGATCGGGGAGTGGTCTCCCGGGGAGCTGTTTTTT

clone size: few
D gene: -
J gene: TRBJ1-2
V gene: TRBV9
CDR3 protein: CASSPGEGRPNYGYTF
CDR3 DNA: TGTGCCAGCAGCCCAGGGGAGGGGAGACCTAACTATGGCTACACCTTC

clone size: few
D gene: -
J gene: TRBJ2-7
V gene: TRBV15
CDR3 protein: CATSRDLSRRQYF
CDR3 DNA: TGTGCCACCAGCAGAGATCTCAGTCGGAGGCAGTACTTC

clone size: -
D gene: -
J gene: TRBJ1-1
V gene: TRBV30
CDR3 protein: CAWSRLGGNTEAFF
CDR3 DNA: TGTGCCTGGAGTCGGCTCGGGGGGAACACTGAAGCTTTCTTT

clone size: many
D gene: -
J gene: TRBJ2-1
V gene: TRBV9
CDR3 protein: CASSVDVGSNEQFF
CDR3 DNA: TGTGCCAGCAGCGTAGACGTGGGAAGCAATGAGCAGTTCTTC

clone size: -
D gene: TRBD1
J gene: TRBJ1-5
V gene: TRBV20-1
CDR3 protein: CSATGDQPQHF
CDR3 DNA: TGCAGTGCCACAGGGGATCAGCCCCAGCATTTT

clone size: -
D gene: -
J gene: TRBJ1-2
V gene: TRBV14
CDR3 protein: CASSQDTYGYTF
CDR3 DNA: TGTGCCAGCAGCCAAGATACCTATGGCTACACCTTC

clone size: -
D gene: -
J gene: TRBJ1-1
V gene: TRBV14
CDR3 protein: CASSTQGQSNTEAFF
CDR3 DNA: TGTGCCAGCAGCACCCAAGGACAGTCGAACACTGAAGCTTTCTTT

clone size: many
D gene: -
J gene: TRBJ1-5
V gene: TRBV2
CDR3 protein: CASSLSSGNLAPQHF
CDR3 DNA: TGTGCCAGCAGTCTTTCGTCGGGGAACCTTGCGCCCCAGCATTTT

clone size: few
D gene: -
J gene: TRBJ2-2
V gene: TRBV9
CDR3 protein: CASSVRSPGNTGELFF
CDR3 DNA: TGTGCCAGCAGCGTAAGGTCTCCAGGGAACACCGGGGAGCTGTTTTTT

clone size: -
D gene: TRBD1
J gene: TRBJ1-2
V gene: TRBV5-1
CDR3 protein: CASSMDRGNGYTF
CDR3 DNA: TGCGCCAGCAGCATGGACAGGGGTAATGGCTACACCTTC

clone size: -
D gene: -
J gene: TRBJ1-4
V gene: TRBV4-3
CDR3 protein: CASSPSGRTNEKLFF
CDR3 DNA: TGCGCCAGCAGCCCCTCAGGGCGAACTAATGAAAAACTGTTTTTT

clone size: -
D gene: -
J gene: TRBJ1-1
V gene: TRBV10-1
CDR3 protein: CASKDVNTEAFF
CDR3 DNA: TGCGCCAGCAAGGACGTGAACACTGAAGCTTTCTTT

clone size: few
D gene: TRBD2
J gene: TRBJ2-7
V gene: TRBV7-8
CDR3 protein: CASSFLAGDYEQYF
CDR3 DNA: TGTGCCAGCAGCTTCCTAGCGGGAGATTACGAGCAGTACTTC

clone size: -
D gene: TRBD1
J gene: TRBJ2-1
V gene: TRBV5-4
CDR3 protein: CASSAPTGTGDNEQFF
CDR3 DNA: TGTGCCAGCAGCGCCCCAACCGGGACAGGTGACAATGAGCAGTTCTTC

clone size: few
D gene: -
J gene: TRBJ1-1
V gene: TRBV19
CDR3 protein: CASSFHREETEAFF
CDR3 DNA: TGTGCCAGTAGTTTTCACAGGGAGGAGACTGAAGCTTTCTTT

clone size: few
D gene: -
J gene: TRBJ1-5
V gene: TRBV6-6
CDR3 protein: CASSYSKGMEPQHF
CDR3 DNA: TGTGCCAGCAGTTACTCGAAAGGGATGGAGCCCCAGCATTTT

clone size: -
D gene: -
J gene: TRBJ2-2
V gene: TRBV2
CDR3 protein: CASRITANTGELFF
CDR3 DNA: TGTGCCAGCAGAATAACCGCGAACACCGGGGAGCTGTTTTTT

clone size: few
D gene: TRBD1
J gene: TRBJ1-1
V gene: TRBV6-4
CDR3 protein: CASSDPDRGFSF
CDR3 DNA: TGTGCCAGCAGTGATCCCGACAGGGGATTCTCTTTT

clone size: -
D gene: -
J gene: TRBJ1-2
V gene: TRBV5-4
CDR3 protein: CASSLAGANYGYTF
CDR3 DNA: TGTGCCAGCAGCTTGGCAGGAGCTAACTATGGCTACACCTTC

clone size: -
D gene: -
J gene: TRBJ1-1
V gene: TRBV11-3
CDR3 protein: CASSLPLSPEMNTEAFF
CDR3 DNA: TGTGCCAGCAGCCTACCCCTTTCCCCGGAAATGAACACTGAAGCTTTCTTT

clone size: few
D gene: -
J gene: TRBJ2-7
V gene: TRBV7-2
CDR3 protein: CASSFTHEQYF
CDR3 DNA: TGTGCCAGCAGCTTTACCCACGAGCAGTACTTC

clone size: -
D gene: -
J gene: TRBJ1-5
V gene: TRBV5-6
CDR3 protein: CASSLRQKNSNQPQHF
CDR3 DNA: TGTGCCAGCAGCTTGAGGCAGAAAAATAGCAATCAGCCCCAGCATTTT

clone size: -
D gene: TRBD2
J gene: TRBJ2-7
V gene: TRBV19
CDR3 protein: CASRNGLAGGYEQYF
CDR3 DNA: TGTGCCAGTAGAAACGGACTAGCGGGAGGCTACGAGCAGTACTTC

clone size: -
D gene: TRBD2
J gene: TRBJ2-7
V gene: TRBV9
CDR3 protein: CASSVWGLAGAFYEQYF
CDR3 DNA: TGTGCCAGCAGCGTATGGGGGCTAGCGGGGGCGTTCTACGAGCAGTACTTC

clone size: -
D gene: -
J gene: TRBJ1-5
V gene: TRBV11-2
CDR3 protein: CASSLLGTLGPQHF
CDR3 DNA: TGTGCCAGCAGCTTACTGGGAACCTTGGGGCCCCAGCATTTT

clone size: -
D gene: -
J gene: TRBJ2-7
V gene: TRBV5-1
CDR3 protein: CASSLRAGTTGYEQYF
CDR3 DNA: TGCGCCAGCAGCTTGCGCGCTGGGACAACGGGCTACGAGCAGTACTTC

clone size: few
D gene: -
J gene: TRBJ2-2
V gene: TRBV7-2
CDR3 protein: CASSLFTQALGELFF
CDR3 DNA: TGTGCCAGCAGCTTATTTACACAGGCGCTCGGGGAGCTGTTTTTT

clone size: many
D gene: TRBD1
J gene: TRBJ2-7
V gene: TRBV11-1
CDR3 protein: CASRNDRGSYEQYF
CDR3 DNA: TGTGCCAGCAGAAATGACAGGGGCTCCTACGAGCAGTACTTC

clone size: many
D gene: -
J gene: TRBJ1-1
V gene: TRBV9
CDR3 protein: CASTQGPLGDAFF
CDR3 DNA: TGTGCCAGCACTCAAGGCCCGCTCGGGGATGCTTTCTTT

clone size: few
D gene: -
J gene: TRBJ1-1
V gene: TRBV4-3
CDR3 protein: CASSQGTRNTEAFF
CDR3 DNA: TGCGCCAGCAGCCAAGGAACGAGGAACACTGAAGCTTTCTTT

clone size: few
D gene: TRBD2
J gene: TRBJ2-1
V gene: TRBV10-3
CDR3 protein: CAISESGVAGLLIKTYNEQFF
CDR3 DNA: TGTGCCATCAGTGAGTCTGGGGTAGCGGGACTATTAATTAAAACCTACAATGAGCAGTTCTTC

clone size: -
D gene: -
J gene: TRBJ2-2
V gene: TRBV7-3
CDR3 protein: CASSLVSYRDTGELFF
CDR3 DNA: TGTGCCAGCAGCTTAGTATCGTACAGGGACACCGGGGAGCTGTTTTTT

clone size: many
D gene: -
J gene: TRBJ1-1
V gene: TRBV10-3
CDR3 protein: CAISVRGQNTEAFF
CDR3 DNA: TGTGCCATCAGTGTACGGGGACAGAACACTGAAGCTTTCTTT

clone size: medium-sized
D gene: -
J gene: TRBJ2-1
V gene: TRBV7-2
CDR3 protein: CASSFVPSEGNEQFF
CDR3 DNA: TGTGCCAGCAGCTTTGTTCCTAGCGAAGGGAATGAGCAGTTCTTC

clone size: few
D gene: TRBD2
J gene: TRBJ2-7
V gene: TRBV27
CDR3 protein: CASRPGLAGPYEQYF
CDR3 DNA: TGTGCCAGCAGGCCGGGACTAGCGGGGCCCTACGAGCAGTACTTC

clone size: -
D gene: -
J gene: TRBJ1-1
V gene: TRBV11-3
CDR3 protein: CASSPGAGPTEAFF
CDR3 DNA: TGTGCCAGCAGCCCGGGGGCAGGGCCTACTGAAGCTTTCTTT

clone size: -
D gene: -
J gene: TRBJ2-3
V gene: TRBV19
CDR3 protein: CASKTGDFLTDTQYF
CDR3 DNA: TGTGCCAGTAAAACCGGGGACTTTCTCACAGATACGCAGTATTTT

clone size: -
D gene: -
J gene: TRBJ2-5
V gene: TRBV5-1
CDR3 protein: CASSGAGQETQYF
CDR3 DNA: TGCGCCAGCAGCGGGGCGGGCCAAGAGACCCAGTACTTC

clone size: many
D gene: -
J gene: TRBJ2-3
V gene: TRBV11-3
CDR3 protein: CASSLGQTRTDTQYF
CDR3 DNA: TGTGCCAGCAGCTTAGGTCAGACTCGCACAGATACGCAGTATTTT

clone size: few
D gene: TRBD2
J gene: TRBJ2-1
V gene: TRBV9
CDR3 protein: CASSGLAGEDNNEQFF
CDR3 DNA: TGTGCCAGCAGCGGACTAGCGGGAGAGGATAACAATGAGCAGTTCTTC

clone size: once
D gene: -
J gene: TRBJ1-5
V gene: TRBV5-5
CDR3 protein: CASSPGTTPEGNQPQHF
CDR3 DNA: TGTGCCAGCAGCCCCGGGACAACCCCCGAGGGCAATCAGCCCCAGCATTTT

clone size: -
D gene: -
J gene: TRBJ2-1
V gene: TRBV7-3
CDR3 protein: CASSLTRLDEQFF
CDR3 DNA: TGTGCCAGCAGCTTAACTCGGCTTGATGAGCAGTTCTTC

clone size: few
D gene: TRBD2
J gene: TRBJ2-2
V gene: TRBV4-1
CDR3 protein: CASSPPTSGVGELFF
CDR3 DNA: TGCGCCAGCAGCCCTCCGACTAGCGGGGTCGGGGAGCTGTTTTTT

clone size: many
D gene: TRBD1
J gene: TRBJ2-2
V gene: TRBV19
CDR3 protein: CASSIRRTGANTGELFF
CDR3 DNA: TGTGCCAGTAGTATAAGACGGACAGGTGCGAACACCGGGGAGCTGTTTTTT

clone size: few
D gene: -
J gene: TRBJ2-2
V gene: TRBV4-2
CDR3 protein: CASSAGKSNTGELFF
CDR3 DNA: TGTGCCAGCAGCGCAGGAAAATCGAACACCGGGGAGCTGTTTTTT

clone size: -
D gene: -
J gene: TRBJ2-3
V gene: TRBV18
CDR3 protein: CASSPWGSPDTQYF
CDR3 DNA: TGTGCCAGCTCACCATGGGGCTCACCAGATACGCAGTATTTT

clone size: few
D gene: TRBD1
J gene: TRBJ1-4
V gene: TRBV7-9
CDR3 protein: CASSLRQGGGEKLFF
CDR3 DNA: TGTGCCAGCAGCTTGCGACAGGGAGGAGGTGAAAAACTGTTTTTT

clone size: few
D gene: TRBD1
J gene: TRBJ1-5
V gene: TRBV28
CDR3 protein: CASSWGQSNQPQHF
CDR3 DNA: TGTGCCAGCAGTTGGGGACAGAGCAATCAGCCCCAGCATTTT

clone size: few
D gene: TRBD1
J gene: TRBJ2-1
V gene: TRBV11-2
CDR3 protein: CASSPTGPGGYNEQFF
CDR3 DNA: TGTGCCAGCAGCCCAACGGGGCCAGGGGGCTACAATGAGCAGTTCTTC

clone size: few
D gene: -
J gene: TRBJ2-1
V gene: TRBV10-1
CDR3 protein: CASSPRTASSYNEQFF
CDR3 DNA: TGCGCCAGCAGCCCACGGACGGCGAGCTCCTACAATGAGCAGTTCTTC

clone size: -
D gene: -
J gene: TRBJ1-1
V gene: TRBV4-1
CDR3 protein: CASSQDNMNTEAFF
CDR3 DNA: TGCGCCAGCAGCCAAGATAACATGAACACTGAAGCTTTCTTT

clone size: -
D gene: TRBD1
J gene: TRBJ1-5
V gene: TRBV2
CDR3 protein: CASSDRGNSNQPQHF
CDR3 DNA: TGTGCCAGCTCGGACAGGGGAAATAGCAATCAGCCCCAGCATTTT